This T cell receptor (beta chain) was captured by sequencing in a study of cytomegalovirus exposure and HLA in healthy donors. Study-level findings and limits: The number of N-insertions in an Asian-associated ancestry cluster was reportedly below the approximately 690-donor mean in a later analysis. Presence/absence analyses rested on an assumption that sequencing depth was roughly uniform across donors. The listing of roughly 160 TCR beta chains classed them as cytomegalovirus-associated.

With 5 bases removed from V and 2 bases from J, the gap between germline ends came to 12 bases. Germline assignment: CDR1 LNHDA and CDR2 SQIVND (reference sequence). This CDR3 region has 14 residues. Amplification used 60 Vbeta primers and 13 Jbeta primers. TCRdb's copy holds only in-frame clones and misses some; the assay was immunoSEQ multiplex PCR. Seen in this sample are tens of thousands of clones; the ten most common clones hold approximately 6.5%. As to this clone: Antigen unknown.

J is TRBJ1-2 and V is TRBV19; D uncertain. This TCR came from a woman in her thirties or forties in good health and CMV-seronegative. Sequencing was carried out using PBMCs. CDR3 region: CASSLGTRNYGYTF. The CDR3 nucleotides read TGTGCCAGTAGTCTTGGAACGAGGAACTATGGCTACACCTTC.